The clone carrying this T cell receptor (beta chain) has a single count. As yet, its antigen is unknown. The data were obtained in a study of T cells in tumors after PD-1 blockade. Study details: Daily vismodegib 150 mg continued in a subset of anti-PD-1-treated patients. Overall study results and limits: Squamous carcinoma: roughly 48% of expanded exhausted clones novel, versus around 28% of other expanded CD8+ clones.

Some clones are missing from TCRdb's copy, which holds only in-frame ones; the method was immunoSEQ multiplex PCR. The data hold 11,000 to 15,000 clones, with about 66% observed a single time. Germline V gives CDR1 KGHSH, CDR2 LQKENI. The CDR3 is 13 amino acids. V dropped 6 bases and J dropped 6; count of bases not matched to a gene: 5. The TCR was taken from a human donor with cutaneous squamous cell carcinoma. Here the sequenced sample was tumor tissue, taken after anti-PD-1 treatment. The V call is TRBV18, the J call TRBJ2-7; TRBD1 agrees at 10 bases. This CDR3 reads CASSAGTGVEQYF. Here the CDR3 DNA reads TGTGCCAGCTCGGCCGGGACAGGGGTCGAGCAGTACTTC.